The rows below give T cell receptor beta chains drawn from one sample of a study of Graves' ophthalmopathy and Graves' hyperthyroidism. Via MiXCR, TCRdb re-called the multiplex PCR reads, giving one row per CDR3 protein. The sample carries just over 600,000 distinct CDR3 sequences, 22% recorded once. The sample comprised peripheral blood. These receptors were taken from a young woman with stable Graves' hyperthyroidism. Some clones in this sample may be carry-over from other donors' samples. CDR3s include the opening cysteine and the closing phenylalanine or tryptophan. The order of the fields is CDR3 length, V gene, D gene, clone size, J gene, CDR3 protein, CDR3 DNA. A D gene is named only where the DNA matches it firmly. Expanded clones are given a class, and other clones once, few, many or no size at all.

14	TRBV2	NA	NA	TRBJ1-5	CASSTDGRNQPQHF	TGTGCCAGCAGTACTGACGGGCGCAATCAGCCCCAGCATTTT
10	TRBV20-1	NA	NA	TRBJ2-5	CSMGRETQYF	TGCAGTATGGGGAGGGAGACCCAGTACTTC
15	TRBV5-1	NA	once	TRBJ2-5	CASILAGQLQETQYF	TGCGCCAGCATCTTGGCGGGTCAGCTTCAAGAGACCCAGTACTTC
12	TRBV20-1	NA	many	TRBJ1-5	CSARDNGQPQHF	TGCAGTGCTAGAGATAACGGCCAGCCCCAGCATTTT
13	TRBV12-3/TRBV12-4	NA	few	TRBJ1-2	CASSLRGTSVYTF	TGTGCCAGCAGTTTGCGGGGGACTTCCGTTTACACCTTC
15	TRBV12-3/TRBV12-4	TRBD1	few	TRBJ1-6	CASSGTGGVNSPLHF	TGTGCCAGCAGTGGGACAGGAGGTGTTAATTCACCCCTCCACTTT
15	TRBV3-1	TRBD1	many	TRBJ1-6	CASSRDDRGLPPLHF	TGTGCCAGCAGCCGAGATGACAGGGGGTTGCCACCCCTCCACTTT
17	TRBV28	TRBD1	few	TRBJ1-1	CASSIYRDRVRVTEAFF	TGTGCCAGCAGTATATACCGGGACAGGGTCCGGGTGACTGAAGCTTTCTTT
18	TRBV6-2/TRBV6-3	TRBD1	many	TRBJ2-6	CASSYSRTGGSGANVLTF	TGTGCCAGCAGTTACTCGAGGACAGGGGGCTCTGGGGCCAACGTCCTGACTTTC
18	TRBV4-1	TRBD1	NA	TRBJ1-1	CASSQGRLGQGEDTEAFF	TGCGCCAGCAGCCAAGGCCGATTAGGACAGGGCGAAGACACTGAAGCTTTCTTT
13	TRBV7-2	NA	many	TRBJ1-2	CASSFDPGYGYTF	TGTGCCAGCAGCTTCGACCCCGGCTATGGCTACACCTTC
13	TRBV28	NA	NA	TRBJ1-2	CASRPGLNYGYTF	TGTGCCAGCAGGCCTGGCTTAAACTATGGCTACACCTTC
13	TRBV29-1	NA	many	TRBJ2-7	CSVEDTEAYEQYF	TGCAGCGTTGAAGACACCGAGGCCTACGAGCAGTACTTC
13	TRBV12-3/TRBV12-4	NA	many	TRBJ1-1	CASSPSGDIRAFF	TGTGCCAGCAGTCCCTCGGGGGATATCAGAGCTTTCTTT
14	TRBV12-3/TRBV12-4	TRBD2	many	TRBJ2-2	CASSRGGNTGELFF	TGTGCCAGCAGCCGCGGGGGGAACACCGGGGAGCTGTTTTTT
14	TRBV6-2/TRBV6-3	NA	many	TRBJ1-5	CASLDINSNQPQHF	TGTGCCAGCCTGGACATCAATAGCAATCAGCCCCAGCATTTT
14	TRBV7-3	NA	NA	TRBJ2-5	CASSSHGRGETQYF	TGTGCCAGCAGCTCCCACGGGCGCGGCGAGACCCAGTACTTC